Listed below are T cell receptor beta chains from one sample, sequenced in a study of lymphopenia after photon versus proton radiotherapy. Sequencing used immunoSEQ multiplex PCR; TCRdb keeps in-frame clones, though not all of them. Seen here are around 20,000 clones, 85% observed once, and the top ten hold roughly a sixth. Sequencing used peripheral blood, obtained from a patient treated with photon-based radiotherapy. These receptors all come from a man aged 55 to 70 with pancreatic cancer. Each CDR3 is given with its conserved first and last residue. D genes are given only for firm matches. Only some rows state a clone size, as once, few, many or a class for expanded clones.

TRBV5-1	NA	TRBJ2-5	once	TGCGCCAGCAGCTTGGTTCCAGGGGATCAGACCCAGTACTTC	CASSLVPGDQTQYF
TRBV6-5	NA	TRBJ2-1	NA	TGTGCCAGCAGCAGGGACCGTTACAATGAGCAGTTCTTC	CASSRDRYNEQFF
TRBV6-5	NA	TRBJ2-5	NA	TGTGCCAGCAGTTACCTCAACCTTCAAGAGACCCAGTACTTC	CASSYLNLQETQYF
TRBV29-1	NA	TRBJ2-1	NA	TGCAGCGCGCGGGGCAGGGGGTACAATGAGCAGTTCTTC	CSARGRGYNEQFF
TRBV7-3	TRBD1	TRBJ2-3	NA	TGTGCCAGCAGCTTGATGCCGGGACAGGGGACAGATACGCAGTATTTT	CASSLMPGQGTDTQYF
TRBV6-6	TRBD1	TRBJ2-7	NA	TGTGCCAGCAGAAAGGGTACCGGGACAGGGAATAGGGAGCAGTACTTC	CASRKGTGTGNREQYF
TRBV28	NA	TRBJ1-3	NA	TGTGCCAGCATTGACAGCGCTGGAAACACCATATATTTT	CASIDSAGNTIYF
TRBV6-6	NA	TRBJ1-2	NA	TGTGCCAGCAGTTACAACCCCCAACCCTCCTATGGCTACACCTTC	CASSYNPQPSYGYTF
TRBV7-2	TRBD2	TRBJ2-2	NA	TGTGCCAGCAGCTTACGCCGACTAGCGGGGGGGCGGAGGACCGGGGAGCTGTTTTTT	CASSLRRLAGGRRTGELFF
TRBV19	TRBD1	TRBJ1-6	NA	TGTGCCAGCAACACAGGGGGGGATTCACCCCTCCACTTT	CASNTGGDSPLHF
TRBV9	TRBD1	TRBJ1-2	NA	TGTGCCAGCAGCGTAGGGTCCGGACAGGGGGCGGGTGGCTACACCTTC	CASSVGSGQGAGGYTF
TRBV6-1	TRBD2	TRBJ2-1	NA	TGTGCCAGCAGAGTTAGCGGGGGGTACAATGAGCAGTTCTTC	CASRVSGGYNEQFF
TRBV18	NA	TRBJ2-7	once	TGTGCCAGCCAGGCAGGAGGGGGCTACGAGCAGTACTTC	CASQAGGGYEQYF
TRBV6-5	NA	TRBJ2-7	NA	TGTGCCAGCAGTAGGACGGCTCCCCTATCCTACGAGCAGTACTTC	CASSRTAPLSYEQYF
TRBV6-1	NA	TRBJ1-1	NA	TGTGCCAGCAGTGAGCGGGGCGAAACTGAAGCTTTCTTT	CASSERGETEAFF
TRBV6-5	TRBD1	TRBJ1-1	NA	TGTGCCAGCAGTTCCGCGCCAGGGGGTGGGAACACTGAAGCTTTCTTT	CASSSAPGGGNTEAFF
TRBV7-9	TRBD1	TRBJ2-7	NA	TGTGCCAGCAGCCCCTGGACAGGGCTCAACGAGCAGTACTTC	CASSPWTGLNEQYF
TRBV9	NA	TRBJ1-1	once	TGTGCCAGCAGCGCGCCGGACAGGAACACTGAAGCTTTCTTT	CASSAPDRNTEAFF
TRBV18	TRBD1	TRBJ2-7	NA	TGTGCCAGCTCACCTAACAGGGGTTCCTCCTACGAGCAGTACTTC	CASSPNRGSSYEQYF
TRBV7-8	TRBD2	TRBJ2-1	NA	TGTGCCAGCAGCTTAGTATTCCAGCGGGGGGGCTATGAGCAGTTCTTC	CASSLVFQRGGYEQFF
TRBV27	NA	TRBJ2-3	NA	TGTGCCAGCAGTTTGTGGGGACGCGCAACTAGCACAGATACGCAGTATTTT	CASSLWGRATSTDTQYF
TRBV6-5	TRBD1	TRBJ1-5	few	TGTGCCAGCAGTACTGACAGGGGGTATCAGCCCCAGCATTTT	CASSTDRGYQPQHF
TRBV11-2	NA	TRBJ2-7	once	TGTGCCAGCAGCTTAGGCAGGACCTCCTACGAGCAGTACTTC	CASSLGRTSYEQYF
TRBV19	TRBD1	TRBJ1-4	NA	TGTGCCAGTAGTATAAAACAGGGGTTGCCTGAAAAACTGTTTTTT	CASSIKQGLPEKLFF
TRBV30	NA	TRBJ2-1	NA	TGTGCCTGGAGTCAAGGGGGGACTACCCTGGGGAATGAGCAGTTCTTC	CAWSQGGTTLGNEQFF
TRBV6-5	NA	TRBJ1-2	NA	NA	CASSTSTVSYGYTF
TRBV7-2	NA	TRBJ1-1	NA	TGTGCCAGCAGCTTAGCGCTGCAGGCTGGAGCTTTCTTT	CASSLALQAGAFF
TRBV7-6	NA	TRBJ1-2	NA	TGTGCCAGCAGCCGGAGCAGTAAATCGGGGACACCTGGGGGCTACACCTTC	CASSRSSKSGTPGGYTF
TRBV7-9	NA	TRBJ1-1	NA	TGTGCCAGCAGCTTAGCCGGGCCGCACACTGAAGCTTTCTTT	CASSLAGPHTEAFF
TRBV6-6	NA	TRBJ2-2	NA	TGTGCCAGCAGACAGGACCAGTACACCGGGGAGCTGTTTTTT	CASRQDQYTGELFF
TRBV9	NA	TRBJ2-3	NA	TGTGCCAGCAGCGTAGGGAGGGGGGACGATACGCAGTATTTT	CASSVGRGDDTQYF
TRBV6-5	NA	TRBJ2-7	NA	TGTGCCAGCAGTTCCCAGGGGGGGTACGAGCAGTACTTC	CASSSQGGYEQYF
TRBV29-1	NA	TRBJ1-2	NA	TGCAGCGTTGGGACCTTCTATGGCTACACCTTC	CSVGTFYGYTF
TRBV4-1	NA	TRBJ2-5	NA	TGCGCCAGCAGCCAAGAGCCCAGGGGTTTGGAGACCCAGTACTTC	CASSQEPRGLETQYF
TRBV30	NA	TRBJ1-6	NA	TGTGCCGTGGGGGTTAAGAGCTCCTATAATTCACCCCTCCACTTT	CAVGVKSSYNSPLHF
TRBV6-1	TRBD1	TRBJ1-1	NA	TGTGCCAGCAGTGTCCGACAGGGGGGGAACACTGAAGCTTTCTTT	CASSVRQGGNTEAFF
TRBV4-3	TRBD1	TRBJ2-1	NA	TGCGCCAGCAGCCAAGAACCGGGACAGGGGATAAACCGGTTCTTC	CASSQEPGQGINRFF
TRBV19	NA	TRBJ1-1	NA	TGTGCCAGTAGCTTGGGGGGCGTAAACACTGAAGCTTTCTTT	CASSLGGVNTEAFF
TRBV27	NA	TRBJ1-2	NA	TGTGCCAGCAGTTTCCAGGGCTACTATGGCTACACCTTC	CASSFQGYYGYTF
TRBV7-9	TRBD1	TRBJ1-4	NA	TGTGCCAGCAGCTTAGGGGACAGGGTGAATGAAAAACTGTTTTTT	CASSLGDRVNEKLFF
TRBV30	NA	TRBJ1-2	NA	TGTGCCTGGAGTTTAGCCAGCTATGGCTACACCTTC	CAWSLASYGYTF
TRBV18	TRBD1	TRBJ2-1	NA	TGTGCCAGCTCCCGCGTAGGACAGGGGATTTCCTACAATGAGCAGTTCTTC	CASSRVGQGISYNEQFF
TRBV5-1	NA	TRBJ1-4	NA	TGCGCCAGCAGCTTGCGGCATCGTGGGGAAAAACTGTTTTTT	CASSLRHRGEKLFF
TRBV27	NA	TRBJ1-2	NA	TGTGCCAGCAGTTTATTAAACGGGGGCTATGGCTACACCTTC	CASSLLNGGYGYTF
TRBV19	TRBD1	TRBJ1-2	NA	TGTGCCAGTACCAAATATGGGACAGGGTGGAATGGCTACACCTTC	CASTKYGTGWNGYTF
TRBV25-1	NA	TRBJ2-3	few	TGTGCCAGCAGTTTTTCGCGGAGCACAGATACGCAGTATTTT	CASSFSRSTDTQYF
TRBV6-4	NA	TRBJ1-6	NA	TGTGCCAGCAGACAGGGTAATTCACCCCTCCACTTT	CASRQGNSPLHF
TRBV30	TRBD2	TRBJ2-3	NA	TGTGCCTGGAATAGGGCTAGCGGGGTGAAAGATACGCAGTATTTT	CAWNRASGVKDTQYF
TRBV9	NA	TRBJ2-7	NA	TGTGCCAGCAGCGCCGTGGAGGGGGGGCCCGACGAGCAGTACTTC	CASSAVEGGPDEQYF
TRBV5-4	TRBD1	TRBJ2-2	NA	TGTGCCAGCAGCCCCCGGGACAGGGATAACACCGGGGAGCTGTTTTTT	CASSPRDRDNTGELFF
TRBV7-2	NA	TRBJ1-4	NA	TGTGCCAGCAGCCCCAGACAGGCAACTAATGAAAAACTGTTTTTT	CASSPRQATNEKLFF
TRBV5-6	TRBD1	TRBJ1-6	NA	TGTGCCAGCAGCGGGGGACAGTACCAATCCCTCCACTTT	CASSGGQYQSLHF
TRBV2	NA	TRBJ1-4	few	TGTGCCAGCAGTGAAGCCCTACCAGGGGAAGCAACTAATGAAAAACTGTTTTTT	CASSEALPGEATNEKLFF
TRBV2	TRBD2	TRBJ2-3	NA	TGTGCCAGCAGTGGGGGTGATAGCGGGGGTGTCCCAGATACGCAGTATTTT	CASSGGDSGGVPDTQYF
TRBV5-8	TRBD1	TRBJ1-1	NA	TGTGCCAGCAGCTTGGACGGACAGGTCTACACTGAAGCTTTCTTT	CASSLDGQVYTEAFF
TRBV5-1	NA	TRBJ2-1	NA	TGCGCCAGCAGCTTTGACGGCAATGAGCAGTTCTTC	CASSFDGNEQFF
TRBV7-3	TRBD1	TRBJ2-3	NA	TGTGCCAGCAGCGAAAGACAGGGCAACACAGATACGCAGTATTTT	CASSERQGNTDTQYF